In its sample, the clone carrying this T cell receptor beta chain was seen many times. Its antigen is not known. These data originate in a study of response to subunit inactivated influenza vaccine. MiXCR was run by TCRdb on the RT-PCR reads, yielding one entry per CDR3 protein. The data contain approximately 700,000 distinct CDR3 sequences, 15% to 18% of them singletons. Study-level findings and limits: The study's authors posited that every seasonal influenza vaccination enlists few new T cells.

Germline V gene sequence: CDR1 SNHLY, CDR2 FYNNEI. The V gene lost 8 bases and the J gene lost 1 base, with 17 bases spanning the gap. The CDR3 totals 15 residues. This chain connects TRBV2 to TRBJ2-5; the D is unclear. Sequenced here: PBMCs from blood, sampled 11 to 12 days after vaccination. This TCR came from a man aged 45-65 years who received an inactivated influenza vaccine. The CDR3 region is CASVLAITFQETQYF. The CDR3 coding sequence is TGTGCCAGCGTCCTTGCAATAACCTTCCAAGAGACCCAGTACTTC. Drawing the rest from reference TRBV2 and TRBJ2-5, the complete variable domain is EPEVTQTPSHQVTQMGQEVILRCVPISNHLYFYWYRQILGQKVEFLVSFYNNEISEKSEIFDDQFSVERPDGSNFTLKIRSTKLEDSAMYFCASVLAITFQETQYFGPGTRLLVL.